These 30 T cell receptor beta chains came from one sample sequenced in a study of neurological immune-mediated disorders. TCRdb reanalysed the 5' RACE reads using MiXCR and keeps one entry per CDR3 protein. The sample has 50,000 to 70,000 distinct CDR3 sequences, around 10% seen once. As for time point: longitudinal time-point 1 (baseline). Material for sequencing was PBMCs. The receptors here all came from a male donor with HTLV-1-associated myelopathy (HAM/TSP).

This clonotype was counted ten times or more. The chain has TRBV5-1 and TRBJ1-1; weak D call: TRBD1 (5 bases). Trimming removed 1 base from V and 3 bases from J, with 16 bases in between. CDR3 length: 16 amino acids. Germline lookup yields CDR1 SGHRS and CDR2 YFSETQ. CDR3 region: CASSLSTQGADTEAFF. Written as DNA, the CDR3 is TGCGCCAGCAGCTTGTCGACTCAGGGCGCAGACACTGAAGCTTTCTTT.

This clonotype has just one count. This clone may be a read error of a much larger clone one base away. The rearrangement links TRBV14 to TRBJ1-1; D remains ambiguous. V was pared by 3 bases and J by 1 base, with 6 bases between. This CDR3 is 13 amino acids long. Germline V CDR1 and CDR2: SGHDN, FVKESK. The CDR3 DNA reads TGTGCCAGCAGCCATAGGAGGAACACTGAAGCTTTCTTT. Its translation: CASSHRRNTEAFF.

At least ten counts were recorded for this clonotype. V usage is TRBV11-1 and J usage is TRBJ2-7; D gene unclear. Per germline, CDR1 SGHAT and CDR2 FQDESV (reference sequence). Trimming shortened V by 1 base and J by 2 bases, and 6 bases separated the two germline ends. CDR3 length: 13 amino acids. The CDR3 protein is CASSLGIAYEQYF. The DNA of the CDR3 is TGTGCCAGCAGCTTAGGCATCGCCTACGAGCAGTACTTC.

Comment on this clonotype: Given a much more abundant clone one base away, this may be a read error. V usage is TRBV7-3 and J usage is TRBJ1-1, with 7 bases fitting TRBD1. Germline CDR1 and CDR2: SGHTA and FQGTGA. J lost 6 bases, V lost 6 bases, and 4 bases had no gene match. The CDR3 is made up of 12 amino acids. CDR3 coding DNA: TGTGCCAGCAGTATCCAGGGGGCTGAAGCTTTCTTT. Protein sequence: CASSIQGAEAFF.

Remarks on this clonotype: Its ends do not fully match the called genes, so a read error is possible. The V and J genes are TRBV6-5 and TRBJ2-5; unclear D gene. This CDR3 is 13 amino acids long. Germline V gene lookup returns CDR1 MNHEY and CDR2 SVGAGI. The CDR3 DNA reads as TGTGCCGGCAGTCCACGCGGCCAAGAGACCCAGTACTTC. As protein: CAGSPRGQETQYF.

In its sample, this clonotype was seen many times. The chain couples TRBV4-3 to TRBJ1-2; 9 bases align to TRBD1. The ends lost 1 base at V and 4 bases at J; junction bases unmatched: 7. CDR1 and CDR2 from the germline V gene are LGHNA and YSLEER. This CDR3 is built from 16 residues. CDR3 amino acids: CASSQVPGQGFYGYTF. Written as DNA, the CDR3 is TGCGCCAGCAGCCAAGTCCCGGGACAGGGATTCTATGGCTACACCTTC.

Many counts were recorded for this clonotype. The chain has TRBV18 and TRBJ2-5, with D uncertain. The germline V and J ends were trimmed by 4 bases and 4 bases, with 13 bases remaining between them. Looked up from germline, CDR1 is KGHSH and CDR2 is LQKENI. This CDR3 contains 14 residues. CDR3 sequence: CASSRLLSSETQYF. For the CDR3, the DNA is TGTGCCAGCTCACGTCTTTTGAGTTCAGAGACCCAGTACTTC.

This clonotype was picked up many times. The chain links TRBV6-2 or TRBV6-3 to TRBJ2-5, with 7 bases fitting TRBD2. Germline V CDR1 and CDR2: MNHEY, SVGEGT. Trimming removed 6 bases from V and 9 bases from J; junction bases left unmatched: 4. The CDR3 extends over 11 amino acids. DNA of the CDR3: TGTGCCAGCAGCCGGGGGGATCCCCAGTACTTC. This translates into CASSRGDPQYF.

This clonotype was seen repeatedly, ten times or more. The chain combines TRBV7-2 with TRBJ1-2, with 10 bases aligning to TRBD1. The germline V gene encodes CDR1 SGHTA and CDR2 FQGNSA. V trimming: 5 bases; J trimming: 14 bases; junction bases outside the gene matches: 11. This CDR3 is built from 13 residues. The CDR3 region has the DNA TGTGCCAGCAGCCTAGGGACAGGGGAAATTCGGACCTTC. Translating gives CASSLGTGEIRTF. Using reference TRBV7-2 and TRBJ1-2 for the parts outside the CDR3, the full variable domain is GAGVSQSPSNKVTEKGKDVELRCDPISGHTALYWYRQSLGQGLEFLIYFQGNSAPDKSGLPSDRFSAERTGGSVSTLTIQRTQQEDSAVYLCASSLGTGEIRTFGSGTRLTVV.

This clonotype was observed at least ten times. This rearrangement joins TRBV29-1 to TRBJ1-4, with 8 positions matching TRBD1. Germline V gene sequence: CDR1 SQVTM, CDR2 ANQGSEA. Trimming at V came to 6 bases and at J to 7 bases, leaving 7 bases not matched to a gene. The CDR3 is 13 residues long. The CDR3 loop reads CSVADRGLEKLFF. DNA of the CDR3: TGCAGCGTAGCAGACAGGGGCCTTGAAAAACTGTTTTTT.

This clonotype was counted at least ten times. V usage is TRBV4-3 and J usage is TRBJ2-7, with TRBD2 matching over 11 bases. Germline-derived CDR1 and CDR2 are LGHNA and YSLEER. V shed 5 bases and J 1 base; nucleotides not matched to a gene: 4. The CDR3 has 15 amino acids. This chain's CDR3 is CASSYWTSGSYEQYF. The CDR3 nucleotides read TGCGCCAGCAGCTACTGGACTAGCGGGTCCTACGAGCAGTACTTC.

This clonotype was seen ten or more times. The chain uses TRBV7-2 and TRBJ2-3; a possible D gene is TRBD1 (6 bases). Germline CDR1 is SGHTA and CDR2 is FQGNSA. CDR3 size: 14 residues. V lost 3 bases and J lost 3, with 10 bases in between. The CDR3, as DNA: TGTGCCAGCAGCTTGTCAGGGGCAACAGATACGCAGTATTTT. Amino acids: CASSLSGATDTQYF.

The table lists this clonotype with many counts. The chain has TRBV20-1 and TRBJ2-7; 8 bases match TRBD1. Germline CDR1 reads DFQATT; CDR2 reads SNEGSKA (reference sequence). Unmatched junction bases numbered 16, after V lost 5 bases and J lost 7 bases. The CDR3 covers 15 residues. The CDR3 region is CSALDRVKGVGEQYF. CDR3 bases: TGCAGTGCTCTGGACAGGGTGAAGGGTGTCGGAGAGCAGTACTTC.

This clonotype was found many times. The V call is TRBV7-2, the J call TRBJ1-1, with 7 bases lining up with TRBD1. The length of the CDR3 is 14 residues. V dropped 4 bases and J dropped 1; count of bases not matched to a gene: 3. The germline V gene has CDR1 SGHTA and CDR2 FQGNSA. The CDR3 DNA follows: TGTGCCAGCAGCTGGGGACAGCAGAACACTGAAGCTTTCTTT. Translation: CASSWGQQNTEAFF.

The table lists this clonotype with many counts. The chain recombines TRBV29-1 with TRBJ2-6; D not certain. V lost 6 bases and J lost 2, with 14 bases in between. CDR1 and CDR2 (germline): SQVTM, ANQGSEA. The CDR3 loop spans 15 amino acids. This chain's CDR3 is CSVVVVRAGANVLTF. The CDR3 bases are TGCAGCGTAGTGGTCGTCCGGGCTGGGGCCAACGTCCTGACTTTC.

This clonotype was detected ten times or more. The chain employs TRBV5-1 and TRBJ2-7, with 9 bases lining up with TRBD1. The CDR3 contains 15 residues. V lost 7 bases to trimming and J lost 0 bases; unmatched junction nucleotides: 8. Germline V CDR1 and CDR2: SGHRS, YFSETQ. The CDR3, as DNA: TGCGCCAGCTCACAGGGGGCCCACAGCTCCTACGAGCAGTACTTC. Translating gives CASSQGAHSSYEQYF.

This clonotype was observed at least ten times. CDR3 in DNA: TGCGCCAGCAGATGGACAGGGGAGGAGACCCAGTACTTC. Its protein is CASRWTGEETQYF. The chain combines TRBV5-1 with TRBJ2-5; 9 bases agree with TRBD1. The CDR3 consists of 13 residues. The trim removed 5 bases at V and 5 bases at J, leaving 4 bases unmatched. The germline CDR1 and CDR2 sequences are SGHRS and YFSETQ.

There are many counts of this clonotype. The chain combines TRBV7-6 with TRBJ1-4; TRBD1 matches at 7 bases. There are 14 residues in the CDR3. Per the germline V gene, CDR1 is SGHVS and CDR2 is FNYEAQ. Unmatched junction bases numbered 3, after V lost 5 bases and J lost 3 bases. The CDR3 DNA sequence: TGTGCCAGCAGCCAGGGACAGCCTAATGAAAAACTGTTTTTT. Translated: CASSQGQPNEKLFF.

This clonotype has a count of ten or more. The chain is built from TRBV5-1 and TRBJ2-6; possibly TRBD2 for D (5 bases). This CDR3 has 16 amino acids. The V end lost 0 bases, the J end lost 4 bases, and 11 bases lay between the germline ends. Germline CDR1 reads SGHRS; CDR2 reads YFSETQ. The CDR3 DNA is TGCGCCAGCAGCTTGGAACGGGAAACGGGGGCCAACGTCCTGACTTTC. It codes for CASSLERETGANVLTF.

In its sample, this clonotype was seen many times. The CDR3 DNA sequence: TGTGCCAGCAGCCAAAAAAGAGGAAACACCATATATTTT. It encodes CASSQKRGNTIYF. The rearrangement uses TRBV3-1 and TRBJ1-3; D gene ambiguous. The germline V gene has CDR1 LGHDT and CDR2 YNNKEL (reference sequence). Trimming left V 2 bases short and J 4 bases short, with 6 bases between. CDR3 size: 13 residues.

This clonotype was found many times. The rearrangement links TRBV2 to TRBJ1-1; 8 bases align to TRBD1. V lost 1 base and J lost 1; bases outside the gene matches: 2. The CDR3 runs 15 residues. Per germline, CDR1 SNHLY and CDR2 FYNNEI. For the CDR3, the DNA is TGTGCCAGCAGTGAAGAGGGACAGGCGAACACTGAAGCTTTCTTT. Its translation: CASSEEGQANTEAFF.

A remark on this clonotype: It may be a read error: a sequence one base away is much more abundant. The CDR3 sequence: CASSTLRGRSNNEAFF. DNA for the CDR3: TGTGCCAGCAGCACGCTCAGGGGGCGCTCGAACAATGAAGCTTTCTTT. The J gene is TRBJ1-1, the V gene TRBV6-5; 8 nucleotides align to TRBD1. Germline V lookup: CDR1 MNHEY, CDR2 SVGAGI. The CDR3 consists of 16 residues.

This clonotype has just a few counts. V gene TRBV5-1 combines with J gene TRBJ2-1; 7 positions agree with TRBD2. V dropped 0 bases and J dropped 6; count of bases not matched to a gene: 6. There are 15 residues in the CDR3. CDR1 and CDR2 from the germline V gene are SGHRS and YFSETQ. CDR3 nucleotide sequence: TGCGCCAGCAGCTTGGCGGGGGGTTTCGGCAATGAGCAGTTCTTC. As protein: CASSLAGGFGNEQFF.

This clonotype appeared many times. The chain is built from TRBV11-3 and TRBJ1-6, with D possibly TRBD1 on 5 matching bases. This CDR3 has 15 residues. V gave up 4 bases and J gave up 5 bases, with 12 bases separating them. Germline V gene data show CDR1 as SGHNT and CDR2 as YENEEA. CDR3 bases: TGTGCCAGCAGCTCTACTCGGGGGGATAATTCACCCCTCCACTTT. Translated, it gives CASSSTRGDNSPLHF.

This clonotype was seen many times. The chain combines TRBV5-4 with TRBJ2-1; D is uncertain. The CDR3 has 12 residues. From germline, CDR1 is SGHNT and CDR2 YYREEE (reference sequence). Trimming pared 4 bases from V and 3 bases from J, leaving 5 bases between. The CDR3 region is CASSRSYNEQFF. CDR3 bases: TGTGCCAGCAGCCGGAGCTACAATGAGCAGTTCTTC.

Many counts were recorded for this clonotype. CDR3 sequence: CASSQDSGAYNSPLHF. The CDR3 DNA follows: TGTGCCAGCAGCCAAGACAGTGGCGCCTATAATTCACCCCTCCACTTT. The chain carries TRBV14 and TRBJ1-6, with D uncertain. V shed 0 bases and J shed 2 bases, with 8 bases lying between them. This CDR3 has 16 amino acids. Germline CDR1 is SGHDN and CDR2 is FVKESK.

This clonotype was detected ten times or more. This chain links TRBV27 with TRBJ1-6; tentatively, D is TRBD1 (5 bases). CDR3 length: 16 amino acids. V was clipped by 2 bases and J by 6 bases, with 14 bases between them. The germline V gene encodes CDR1 MNHEY and CDR2 SMNVEV (reference sequence). CDR3 nucleotides: TGTGCCAGCAGTTTAGTTTCGGGGGGTCCTAATTCACCCCTCCACTTT. Translating gives CASSLVSGGPNSPLHF.

At least ten counts were recorded for this clonotype. V and J are TRBV20-1 and TRBJ1-3, with D perhaps matching TRBD1 (6 bases). The ends were cut back, 0 bases at V and 4 bases at J, with 13 bases in the middle. Looked up from germline, CDR1 is DFQATT and CDR2 is SNEGSKA (reference sequence). This CDR3 has 15 amino acids. The CDR3 DNA sequence: TGCAGTGCTAGAGACGAGGGGGGGCCGGGAAACACCATATATTTT. Translated, it gives CSARDEGGPGNTIYF.

The chain is built from TRBV2 and TRBJ1-6, with 7 bases matching TRBD1. This CDR3 is built from 14 residues. Germline V gene lookup returns CDR1 SNHLY and CDR2 FYNNEI. CDR3: CSTLWTGANRALHF. The CDR3 DNA reads as TGTTCCACCCTATGGACAGGAGCTAATCGGGCCCTCCACTTT.

The sample holds many counts of this clonotype. The CDR3 loop is CASSQFVVGTDTQYF. The CDR3 DNA reads TGTGCCAGCAGCCAGTTCGTTGTTGGAACAGATACGCAGTATTTT. The V gene is TRBV14, the J gene TRBJ2-3; no definite D call. The CDR3 consists of 15 residues. Trimming pared 3 bases from V and 3 bases from J, leaving 13 bases between. Germline CDR1 is SGHDN and CDR2 is FVKESK.